The sequence of this T cell receptor (beta chain) was determined in a study of CD8 T cells in Susac syndrome. In the study overall: When blood was collected, patients with Susac syndrome were therapy-naive, were taking corticosteroids, or were receiving intravenous immunoglobulin alone. Study-wide results and limits: CD8+ clones in Susac expanded most in TEMRA cells and active patients.

RNA in amounts of roughly 0.5 to 1 ug was reverse transcribed with random hexamers. Amplification of TCR beta CDR3 used immunoSEQ multiplex PCR across 54 Vbeta and 13 Jbeta. TCRdb re-derived calls from the immunoSEQ multiplex PCR reads in MiXCR, one entry per CDR3 protein. The sample shows around 80,000 distinct CDR3 sequences, approximately 93% of them seen only once. With V trimmed by 3 bases and J by 4 bases, 4 bases remained unmatched. Germline assignment: CDR1 MDHEN and CDR2 SYDVKM. The CDR3 has 15 amino acids. Turning to this clonotype: The antigen remains unidentified.

The chain combines TRBV28 with TRBJ1-2; 11 positions agree with TRBD1. The sequenced sample was CD8+ T cells from PBMCs. The origin of this receptor is a human donor with Susac syndrome. CDR3 DNA: TGTGCCAGCAGTTTTGGACAGGGGGCTGTCTATGGCTACACCTTC. Protein product: CASSFGQGAVYGYTF.